The clone carrying this T cell receptor beta chain was observed a handful of times. This specimen comes from a study of cytomegalovirus exposure and HLA in healthy donors. Deletions cut 4 bases from V and 2 bases from J, with 12 bases between. CDR1 and CDR2 from the germline V gene are MNHNS and SASEGT. The length of the CDR3 is 14 residues. PCR was performed using 60 Vbeta and 13 Jbeta primers. The data were produced by immunoSEQ multiplex PCR, yet TCRdb's version contains in-frame clones alone and is incomplete. The top ten clones hold around 7.4% of a sample with around 90,000 clones, about 85% of them seen once.

J is TRBJ2-7 and V is TRBV6-1, with D possibly being TRBD1 (6 bases). The sequencing sample was made of PBMCs. The clonotype originates from a man aged 40-49 years in good health and CMV-seropositive. The CDR3 protein is CASSVYRDPYEQYF. The CDR3 bases are TGTGCCAGCAGTGTTTACAGGGACCCCTACGAGCAGTACTTC.